These T cell receptor beta chains were read from a single sample in a study of cytomegalovirus exposure and HLA in healthy donors. Assay used: immunoSEQ multiplex PCR; TCRdb lists only in-frame clones, some missing. The sample consists of some 340,000 clones, roughly nine tenths of them appearing once. Sequenced input: PBMCs. These receptors originate from a woman in her 30s in good health and CMV-seropositive. CDR3s include the opening cysteine and the closing phenylalanine or tryptophan.

j_gene | v_gene | CDR3aa
TRBJ2-5 | TRBV7-2 | CASSLQRAQETQYF
TRBJ2-7 | TRBV28 | CASSLGFRGAPIGQYF
TRBJ1-2 | TRBV14 | CASSLGRAYGYTF
TRBJ2-1 | TRBV2 | CASSERANTYNEQFF
TRBJ2-7 | TRBV25-1 | CASIRTGVSYEQYF
TRBJ2-1 | TRBV19 | CASSLGGQYNEQFF
TRBJ2-5 | TRBV5-1 | CASSLAGTVQETQYF
TRBJ1-2 | TRBV7-6 | CASSLDRGSTNYGYTF
TRBJ2-2 | TRBV6-1 | CASSSKTVSTGELFF
TRBJ1-1 | TRBV7-2 | CASSFWFQDVEAFF